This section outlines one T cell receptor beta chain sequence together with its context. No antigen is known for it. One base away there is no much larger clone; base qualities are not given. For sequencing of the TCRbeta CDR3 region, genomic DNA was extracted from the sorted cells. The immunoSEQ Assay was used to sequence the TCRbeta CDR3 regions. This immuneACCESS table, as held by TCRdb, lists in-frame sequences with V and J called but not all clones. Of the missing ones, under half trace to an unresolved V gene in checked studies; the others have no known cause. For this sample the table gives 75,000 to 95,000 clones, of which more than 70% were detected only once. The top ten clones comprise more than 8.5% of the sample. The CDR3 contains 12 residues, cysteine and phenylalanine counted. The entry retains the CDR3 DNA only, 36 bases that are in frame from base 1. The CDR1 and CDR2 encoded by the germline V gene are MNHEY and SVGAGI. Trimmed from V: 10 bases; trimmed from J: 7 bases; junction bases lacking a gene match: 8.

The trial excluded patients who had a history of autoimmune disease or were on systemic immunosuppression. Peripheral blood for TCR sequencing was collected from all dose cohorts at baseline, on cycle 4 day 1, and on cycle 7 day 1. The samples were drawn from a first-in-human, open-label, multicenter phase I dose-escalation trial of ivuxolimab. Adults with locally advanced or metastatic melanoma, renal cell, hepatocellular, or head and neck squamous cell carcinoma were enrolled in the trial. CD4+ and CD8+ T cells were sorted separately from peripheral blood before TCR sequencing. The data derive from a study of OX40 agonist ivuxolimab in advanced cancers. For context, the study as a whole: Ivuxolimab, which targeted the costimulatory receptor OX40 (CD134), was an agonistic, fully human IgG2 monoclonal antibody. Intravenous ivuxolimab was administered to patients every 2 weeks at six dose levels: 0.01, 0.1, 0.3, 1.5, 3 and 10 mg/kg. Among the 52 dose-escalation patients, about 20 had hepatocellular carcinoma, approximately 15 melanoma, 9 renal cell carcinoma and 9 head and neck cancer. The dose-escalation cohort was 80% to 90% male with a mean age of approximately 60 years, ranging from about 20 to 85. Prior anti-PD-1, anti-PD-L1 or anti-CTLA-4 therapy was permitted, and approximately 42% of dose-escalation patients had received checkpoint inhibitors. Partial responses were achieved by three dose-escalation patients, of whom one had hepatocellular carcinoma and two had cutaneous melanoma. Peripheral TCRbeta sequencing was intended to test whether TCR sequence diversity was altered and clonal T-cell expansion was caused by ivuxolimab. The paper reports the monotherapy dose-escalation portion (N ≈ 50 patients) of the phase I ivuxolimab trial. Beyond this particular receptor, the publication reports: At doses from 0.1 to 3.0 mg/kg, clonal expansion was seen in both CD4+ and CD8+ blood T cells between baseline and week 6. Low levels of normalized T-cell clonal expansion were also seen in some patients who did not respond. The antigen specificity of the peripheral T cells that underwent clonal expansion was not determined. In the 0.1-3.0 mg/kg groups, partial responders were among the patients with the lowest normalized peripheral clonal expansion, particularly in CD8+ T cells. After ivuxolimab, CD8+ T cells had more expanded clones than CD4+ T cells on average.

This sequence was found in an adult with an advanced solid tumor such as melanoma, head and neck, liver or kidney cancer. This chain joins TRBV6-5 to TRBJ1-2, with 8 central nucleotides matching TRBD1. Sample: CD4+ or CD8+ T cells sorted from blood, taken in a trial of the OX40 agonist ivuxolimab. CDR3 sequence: CATTQGGGGYTF. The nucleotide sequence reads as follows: TGTGCCACCACACAGGGGGGCGGTGGCTACACCTTC.